A selection of T cell receptor beta chains follows, all from one sample in a study of T-cell reconstitution after alpha-beta-depleted transplantation in children. TCRdb reanalysed the PCR reads using MiXCR and keeps one entry per CDR3 protein. This table has hundreds of thousands of distinct CDR3 sequences, around 9.2% appearing once. Sample: PBMCs, mostly from graft donor cells, taken 360 days after TCRalphabeta/CD19-depleted stem cell transplant. The receptors shown here come from a male patient aged 2-9 years who had a stem cell transplant for acute myeloid leukemia, so the T cells may come from the graft donor. Each CDR3 is given with its conserved first and last residue.

V gene: TRBV12-3/TRBV12-4; J gene: TRBJ2-3; CDR3 protein: CASRRQGADTQYF
V gene: TRBV20-1; J gene: TRBJ2-7; CDR3 protein: CSADRTSASYEQYF
V gene: TRBV5-1; J gene: TRBJ1-1; CDR3 protein: CASSLVQENTEAFF
V gene: TRBV19; J gene: TRBJ2-1; CDR3 protein: CASTIPGRNNEQFF
V gene: TRBV12-3/TRBV12-4; J gene: TRBJ1-3; CDR3 protein: CASLSGNTIYF
V gene: TRBV12-3/TRBV12-4; J gene: TRBJ1-5; CDR3 protein: CASSLWFGTGVGQPQHF
V gene: TRBV7-9; J gene: TRBJ2-1; CDR3 protein: CASGLGLELFF
V gene: TRBV14; J gene: TRBJ2-3; CDR3 protein: CASSQAGLAGADTQYF
V gene: TRBV4-3; J gene: TRBJ2-1; CDR3 protein: CASSQDRTSSSYNEQFF
V gene: TRBV15; J gene: TRBJ2-7; CDR3 protein: CATSRGPGFLQYF
V gene: TRBV12-3/TRBV12-4; J gene: TRBJ2-7; CDR3 protein: CASSLVQGMYEQYF
V gene: TRBV20-1; J gene: TRBJ2-7; CDR3 protein: CSARRTAGPYEQYF
V gene: TRBV7-7; J gene: TRBJ2-7; CDR3 protein: CASSLTSHEQYF
V gene: TRBV12-3/TRBV12-4; J gene: TRBJ2-3; CDR3 protein: CASTQADTQYF
V gene: TRBV18; J gene: TRBJ2-7; CDR3 protein: CVSSLRSGAREQYF
V gene: TRBV5-1; J gene: TRBJ1-2; CDR3 protein: CASSFFNRGHGYTF
V gene: TRBV5-1; J gene: TRBJ2-5; CDR3 protein: CASSLGGERETQYF
V gene: TRBV20-1; J gene: TRBJ2-1; CDR3 protein: CSARTPLAEGGHNEQFF
V gene: TRBV3-1; J gene: TRBJ2-1; CDR3 protein: CASSMTGNNEQFF
V gene: TRBV18; J gene: TRBJ2-7; CDR3 protein: CASSPMGGKQYF
V gene: TRBV27; J gene: TRBJ2-3; CDR3 protein: CASSLLTGGPDTQYF
V gene: TRBV20-1; J gene: TRBJ2-5; CDR3 protein: CSARGGGIGPQETQYF
V gene: TRBV12-3/TRBV12-4; J gene: TRBJ2-1; CDR3 protein: CASSSGGLNNEQFF
V gene: TRBV12-3/TRBV12-4; J gene: TRBJ1-5; CDR3 protein: CASGGRGGQPQHF
V gene: TRBV12-3/TRBV12-4; J gene: TRBJ1-6; CDR3 protein: CASSQTGRLNSPLHF
V gene: TRBV20-1; J gene: TRBJ2-4; CDR3 protein: CSASDGGLDIQYF
V gene: TRBV20-1; J gene: TRBJ2-1; CDR3 protein: CSAPPPTGVHEGGPRYNEQFF
V gene: TRBV27; J gene: TRBJ2-7; CDR3 protein: CASSPGVSYEQYF
V gene: TRBV9; J gene: TRBJ2-2; CDR3 protein: CASSPRVRGNTGELFF
V gene: TRBV20-1; J gene: TRBJ1-2; CDR3 protein: CSARKPWTEKGGYTF
V gene: TRBV7-9; J gene: TRBJ2-1; CDR3 protein: CASSMPMGGEQFF
V gene: TRBV12-3/TRBV12-4; J gene: TRBJ1-2; CDR3 protein: CASSSGTGRRNYGYTF
V gene: TRBV5-1; J gene: TRBJ2-5; CDR3 protein: CASSLVLYQETQYF
V gene: TRBV29-1; J gene: TRBJ2-1; CDR3 protein: CSVEWPYNEQFF
V gene: TRBV5-1; J gene: TRBJ2-4; CDR3 protein: CASSPEAPFSLAKNIQYF
V gene: TRBV4-3; J gene: TRBJ2-5; CDR3 protein: CASSQEREGQETQYF
V gene: TRBV20-1; J gene: TRBJ1-2; CDR3 protein: CSARAGDYTF
V gene: TRBV5-8; J gene: TRBJ2-2; CDR3 protein: CASRSTGTSLTGGELFF
V gene: TRBV5-1; J gene: TRBJ2-2; CDR3 protein: CASSWLGNTGELFF
V gene: TRBV30; J gene: TRBJ2-3; CDR3 protein: CAWDDGPSTDTQYF
V gene: TRBV5-6; J gene: TRBJ1-2; CDR3 protein: CASSPKDRNYGYTF
V gene: TRBV20-1; J gene: TRBJ1-5; CDR3 protein: CSASRAGEQPQHF
V gene: TRBV5-1; J gene: TRBJ2-2; CDR3 protein: CASSQGPGVTGELFF
V gene: TRBV20-1; J gene: TRBJ1-6; CDR3 protein: CSARGVGGLSYNSPLHF
V gene: TRBV7-9; J gene: TRBJ2-5; CDR3 protein: CASSLDSGKQETQYF
V gene: TRBV12-3/TRBV12-4; J gene: TRBJ1-1; CDR3 protein: CASSLRRGATEAFF
V gene: TRBV20-1; J gene: TRBJ2-3; CDR3 protein: CSAIQDTQYF
V gene: TRBV9; J gene: TRBJ2-1; CDR3 protein: CASSVSTGTGHWSFYNEQFF
V gene: TRBV9; J gene: TRBJ2-5; CDR3 protein: CASSVGHGQETQYF
V gene: TRBV20-1; J gene: TRBJ2-7; CDR3 protein: CSARQGLRYEQYF
V gene: TRBV7-6; J gene: TRBJ2-2; CDR3 protein: CASSLSGRAPTGELFF